This T cell receptor (beta chain) was recorded in a study of T cell repertoires in ileal Crohn's disease. Whole-study results and caveats: Every patient over 26.8% clonality showed endoscopic recurrence.

Assay: immunoSEQ multiplex PCR; the TCRdb copy retains only in-frame clones and omits some. The table records about 15,000 clones, under 80% of them present only once. CDR1 is SGHRS and CDR2 is YFSETQ in the germline V gene. The length of the CDR3 is 14 residues. Trimming shortened V by 6 bases and J by 0 bases, and 10 bases separated the two germline ends. A remark on this clone: The target antigen is unknown.

The TCR comes from an adult with Crohn's disease. The chain employs TRBV5-1 and TRBJ1-3; D not resolved. The sequencing sample was made of ileal tissue. CDR3 bases: TGCGCCAGCAAATTGCAGGCCTCTGGAAACACCATATATTTT. Its translation is CASKLQASGNTIYF. Full variable domain (missing parts from reference TRBV5-1 and TRBJ1-3): KAGVTQTPRYLIKTRGQQVTLSCSPISGHRSVSWYQQTPGQGLQFLFEYFSETQRNKGNFPGRFSGRQFSNSRSEMNVSTLELGDSALYLCASKLQASGNTIYFGEGSWLTVV.